Shown below are 18 T cell receptor beta chains from a single sample sequenced in a study of T-cell reconstitution after alpha-beta-depleted transplantation in children. Unique molecular identifiers featured in how the TCRbeta library was prepared. One entry per CDR3 protein, called by TCRdb with MiXCR from the PCR reads. The data show about 610,000 distinct CDR3 sequences, approximately 10% seen once. The sequenced sample was PBMCs from the stem cell graft donor, obtained from the stem cell graft. These receptors all come from a human donor who donated a stem cell graft to a child with acute myeloid leukemia.

This clonotype came up many times. The V gene is TRBV4-3, the J gene TRBJ2-4; weak D call: TRBD2 (6 bases). Deletions cut 0 bases from V and 3 bases from J, with 15 bases between. The CDR3 loop spans 17 amino acids. CDR1 LGHNA and CDR2 YSLEER come from the germline V gene. The CDR3 loop is CASSQDLEGFGKNIQYF. DNA for the CDR3: TGCGCCAGCAGCCAAGATCTGGAGGGTTTCGGCAAAAACATTCAGTACTTC.

This clonotype has ten or more counts. V usage is TRBV7-3 and J usage is TRBJ1-1; a weak D match, TRBD1 (5 bases). Germline CDR1 reads SGHTA; CDR2 reads FQGTGA. Trimming stripped 1 base from V and 7 bases from J, with 13 bases between. The CDR3 covers 14 residues. CDR3 loop: CASSLNAGIVEAFF. DNA for the CDR3: TGTGCCAGCAGCTTAAACGCAGGGATTGTTGAAGCTTTCTTT.

CDR3 DNA sequence: TGTGCCAGCAGTTTTGAACGGGAGTGGTCCTACAATGAGCAGTTCTTC. It specifies CASSFEREWSYNEQFF. The chain has TRBV12-3 or TRBV12-4 and TRBJ2-1; tentatively, D is TRBD2 (6 bases). CDR3 length: 16 amino acids. The ends were cut back, 3 bases at V and 1 base at J, with 13 bases in the middle.

A few counts support this clonotype. The chain recombines TRBV4-2 with TRBJ2-4; D not resolved. There are 19 residues in the CDR3. The ends were cut back, 0 bases at V and 0 bases at J, with 18 bases in the middle. Germline lookup yields CDR1 LGHNA and CDR2 YNFKEQ. The CDR3 loop reads CASSQDRKGSDVAKNIQYF. The CDR3 DNA sequence: TGTGCCAGCAGCCAAGATCGGAAGGGAAGTGATGTAGCCAAAAACATTCAGTACTTC.

This clonotype was recorded many times. V is TRBV5-1 and J is TRBJ2-2; 10 bases are shared with TRBD2. The CDR3 has 15 amino acids. CDR1 is SGHRS and CDR2 is YFSETQ in the germline V gene. J lost 4 bases, V lost 4 bases, and 4 bases had no gene match. The CDR3: CASSPSGSFTGELFF. As DNA, the CDR3 is TGCGCCAGCAGCCCTAGCGGGAGTTTCACCGGGGAGCTGTTTTTT.

This clonotype was detected ten times or more. This chain uses TRBV7-2 with TRBJ2-7; D call uncertain. The CDR3 runs to 14 residues. The V gene's germline CDR1 is SGHTA and CDR2 FQGNSA. Trimming removed 1 base at V and 5 bases at J, with 12 bases between. The CDR3 reads CASSLEAFRDEQYF. In DNA, the CDR3 is TGTGCCAGCAGCTTAGAGGCCTTTCGGGACGAGCAGTACTTC.

This clonotype has at least ten counts. The chain links TRBV20-1 to TRBJ2-1; D is uncertain. Germline CDR1 and CDR2: DFQATT and SNEGSKA (reference sequence). V dropped 6 bases and J dropped 4 bases, with 7 bases sitting between them. This CDR3 region has 11 residues. The DNA for the CDR3 is TGCAGTGCCCCCCTTTACAATGAGCAGTTCTTC. It translates to CSAPLYNEQFF.

The chain joins TRBV6-2 or TRBV6-3 to TRBJ2-3; 11 bases agree with TRBD2. J lost 5 bases, V lost 5 bases, and 18 bases had no gene match. CDR3 size: 19 residues. Germline V gene data show CDR1 as MNHEY and CDR2 as SVGEGT. DNA for the CDR3: TGTGCCAGCAGTCCTATCGACCGTCTGGATAGCGGGAGGGTAGATACGCAGTATTTT. Translated: CASSPIDRLDSGRVDTQYF.

Comments on this clonotype: Sequence at one end of the junction differs from germline and may be a read error. The V call is TRBV7-7, the J call TRBJ2-5, with 10 bases that match TRBD1. The CDR3 is 14 residues long. Germline V gene lookup returns CDR1 SSHAT and CDR2 FNYEAQ (reference sequence). As DNA, the CDR3 is TGTGCTAGCAGCATGACAGGGGGCAAAGAGACCCAGTACTTC. Its translation is CASSMTGGKETQYF.

V gene TRBV11-2 combines with J gene TRBJ2-3; 7 nucleotides line up with TRBD1. Trimming took 5 bases from V and 6 from J; bases not matched to a gene: 11. Germline V CDR1 and CDR2: SGHAT, FQNNGV. The CDR3 covers 15 residues. The CDR3 region has the DNA TGTGCCAGCAGCCCAGGGGACAGTATAATTGATACGCAGTATTTT. It translates to CASSPGDSIIDTQYF.

The chain uses TRBV12-3 or TRBV12-4 and TRBJ1-1; possible D gene TRBD1, 5 bases. This CDR3 comprises 15 residues. V was cut by 4 bases and J by 0 bases, with 12 bases left in between. The DNA of the CDR3 is TGTGCCAGCAGTTCAGGGACGATCATGAACACTGAAGCTTTCTTT. It codes for CASSSGTIMNTEAFF.

This clonotype showed up many times. The chain is built from TRBV3-1 and TRBJ2-5; 8 bases fit TRBD2. The V gene end was trimmed by 2 bases and the J gene end by 5 bases; junction bases not matched to a gene: 7. The CDR3 totals 15 residues. CDR1 and CDR2 from the germline V gene are LGHDT and YNNKEL (reference sequence). The CDR3 DNA sequence: TGTGCCAGCAGCCAAAGAGCGGGAGTAACCGAGACCCAGTACTTC. This sequence encodes CASSQRAGVTETQYF.

This clonotype has only a few counts. The junction shows a germline mismatch at one end, possibly a read error. The rearrangement links TRBV7-3 to TRBJ2-1; D call uncertain. Germline lookup yields CDR1 SGHTA and CDR2 FQGTGA. This CDR3 is built from 12 residues. CDR3 sequence reads: CASSPSPEVVVF. For the CDR3, the DNA is TGTGCCAGCAGCCCCTCCCCTGAGGTGGTGGTCTTC.

J is TRBJ1-5 and V is TRBV20-1; the D gene is possibly TRBD1 (5 bases). The CDR3 has 13 amino acids. Germline CDR1 reads DFQATT; CDR2 reads SNEGSKA (reference sequence). V lost 2 bases, J lost 7 bases, and 12 bases lay in between. The CDR3 DNA sequence: TGCAGTGCTAGACGGGGCGTAGGCCAGCCCCAGCATTTT. This translates into CSARRGVGQPQHF.

The V gene is TRBV28, the J gene TRBJ2-1; TRBD2 aligns across 7 bases. The germline gives CDR1 MDHEN, CDR2 SYDVKM. The CDR3 sequence is 13 residues long. The trim removed 8 bases at V and 6 bases at J, leaving 7 bases unmatched. CDR3 in amino acids: CASGGDPVNEQFF. For the CDR3, the DNA is TGTGCCAGCGGGGGGGACCCGGTCAATGAGCAGTTCTTC.

J is TRBJ2-3 and V is TRBV20-1; no clear D gene. The CDR3 sequence is 13 residues long. Trimming took 5 bases from V and 10 from J, leaving 19 bases between them. Germline-derived CDR1 and CDR2 are DFQATT and SNEGSKA (reference sequence). CDR3 in DNA: TGCAGTGCTGGATTTCGGGCCCAAGGTGCGCAGTATTTT. Translating it yields CSAGFRAQGAQYF.

A few counts support this clonotype. This rearrangement joins TRBV20-1 to TRBJ2-1; 10 nucleotides align to TRBD2. Germline CDR1 is DFQATT and CDR2 is SNEGSKA (reference sequence). The CDR3 extends over 15 amino acids. J gave up 7 bases and V 5 bases, and 11 bases lay outside the gene matches. This CDR3 reads CSAPSSQREGNEQFF. The CDR3 region has the DNA TGCAGTGCTCCCTCAAGCCAGCGGGAGGGGAATGAGCAGTTCTTC.

This rearrangement joins TRBV28 to TRBJ2-7, with D possibly being TRBD2 (6 bases). V lost 3 bases to trimming and J lost 3 bases, with 12 bases between them. CDR1 MDHEN and CDR2 SYDVKM come from the germline V gene. This CDR3 contains 14 residues. The CDR3 region has the DNA TGTGCCAGCAGTTTTTCGGAGGGTCGCTACGAGCAGTACTTC. It codes for CASSFSEGRYEQYF.